The entry below gives a single T cell receptor beta chain sequence along with its context. This CDR3 contains 13 residues. V lost 6 bases and J lost 2; bases outside the gene matches: 4. The authors' processing: Researchers report that nucleated cell counts were estimated from reference gene primer amplification. Some clones are missing from TCRdb's copy, which holds only in-frame ones; the method was immunoSEQ multiplex PCR. V and J calls and clone size follow that table, whereas D and trimming were derived from the DNA. The sample lists 160,000 or so clones, around 92% occurring once. The data were taken from a study of blood T cell repertoires in COVID-19. Study-wide context: Samples of COVID-19 (acute and convalescent) were obtained from the United States, Italy and Spain. Sources were T cells, B-cell-depleted T cells, or PBMCs; the material itself was cDNA or gDNA.

The TCR sequence derives from a man in his 60s with acute or convalescent COVID-19. Sequenced material: peripheral blood. This chain uses TRBV12-3 or TRBV12-4 with TRBJ2-7; TRBD1 matches 7 bases. The CDR3: CASRTGQTYEQYF. The CDR3, as DNA: TGTGCCAGCAGAACGGGACAGACCTACGAGCAGTACTTC.